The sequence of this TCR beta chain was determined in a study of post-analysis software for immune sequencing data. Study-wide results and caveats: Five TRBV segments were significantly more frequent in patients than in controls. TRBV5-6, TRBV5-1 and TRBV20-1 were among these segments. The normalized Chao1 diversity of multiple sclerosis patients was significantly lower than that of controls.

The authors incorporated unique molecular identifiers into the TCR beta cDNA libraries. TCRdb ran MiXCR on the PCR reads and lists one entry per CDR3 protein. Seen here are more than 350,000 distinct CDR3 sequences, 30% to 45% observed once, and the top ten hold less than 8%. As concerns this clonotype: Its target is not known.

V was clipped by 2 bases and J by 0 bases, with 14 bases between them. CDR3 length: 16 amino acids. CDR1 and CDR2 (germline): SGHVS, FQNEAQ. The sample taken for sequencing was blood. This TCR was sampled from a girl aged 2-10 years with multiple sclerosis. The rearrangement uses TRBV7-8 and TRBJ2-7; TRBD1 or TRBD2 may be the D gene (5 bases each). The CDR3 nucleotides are TGTGCCAGCAGCTTAAAGGTACCCGGGACCTCCTACGAGCAGTACTTC. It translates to CASSLKVPGTSYEQYF.